The 18 T cell receptor beta chains below all came from one sample that was sequenced in a study of blood T cell repertoires in COVID-19. Only in-frame clones appear in the TCRdb table, and some are missing; sequencing was by immunoSEQ multiplex PCR. The sample records tens of thousands of clones, around 82% being singletons. What was sequenced was peripheral blood. Receptor source: a woman in her fifties or sixties with acute or convalescent COVID-19.

The chain couples TRBV2 to TRBJ1-1; 9 nucleotides line up with TRBD1. Germline V gene sequence: CDR1 SNHLY, CDR2 FYNNEI. The length of the CDR3 is 14 residues. With 5 bases clipped from V and 7 bases from J, the junction kept 8 bases outside the gene matches. CDR3 nucleotides: TGTGCCAGCAGTCTACTGACAGGGGGAAGTGAAGCTTTCTTT. The encoded protein is CASSLLTGGSEAFF.

The chain links TRBV11-2 to TRBJ2-7; 10 bases fit TRBD2. The CDR3 has 14 residues. From germline, CDR1 is SGHAT and CDR2 FQNNGV. Germline trimming cut 3 bases from V and 7 bases from J; bases unmatched to any gene: 6. In DNA, the CDR3 is TGTGCCAGCAGCTTGGGGAGCGGGGGGGATGAGCAGTACTTC. Protein product: CASSLGSGGDEQYF.

The rearrangement links TRBV4-1 to TRBJ2-3, with 11 bases identical to TRBD1. Germline CDR1 reads MGHRA; CDR2 reads YSYEKL. The V and J ends lost 8 bases and 4 bases, in that order; junction bases with no gene match: 14. CDR3 length equals 17 residues. The CDR3 protein is CASPRSDRGRFADTQYF. The DNA of the CDR3 is TGCGCCAGCCCCCGATCGGACAGGGGGCGTTTTGCAGATACGCAGTATTTT.

This chain links TRBV9 with TRBJ2-1, with 8 positions matching TRBD2. V gave up 4 bases and J gave up 5 bases; unmatched junction bases: 8. The CDR3 runs 15 residues. Per germline, CDR1 SGDLS and CDR2 YYNGEE. CDR3 nucleotide sequence: TGTGCCAGCAGCAGTAGCGGGGTTGGAAACAATGAGCAGTTCTTC. It yields the protein CASSSSGVGNNEQFF.

The gene calls are TRBV4-3 and TRBJ2-2; the match to TRBD2 covers 11 bases. Germline V gene data show CDR1 as LGHNA and CDR2 as YSLEER. Germline trimming cut 1 base from V and 3 bases from J; bases unmatched to any gene: 7. This CDR3 is 18 amino acids long. CDR3 amino acids: CASSQGGLAGGHTGELFF. CDR3 nucleotide sequence: TGCGCCAGCAGCCAAGGAGGGCTAGCGGGGGGCCACACCGGGGAGCTGTTTTTT.

This clone was seen once. CDR3 region: CASSLYGLADTGELFF. The CDR3 bases are TGCGCCAGCAGCTTGTATGGACTAGCGGACACCGGGGAGCTGTTTTTT. V is TRBV5-1 and J is TRBJ2-2; 10 nucleotides match TRBD2. Germline V lookup: CDR1 SGHRS, CDR2 YFSETQ. This CDR3 is 16 amino acids long. Trimming took 1 base from V and 3 from J; bases not matched to a gene: 3.

This chain joins TRBV7-6 and TRBJ2-7, with 11 bases that match TRBD2. This CDR3 is 15 amino acids long. Germline trimming cut 6 bases from V and 4 bases from J; bases unmatched to any gene: 8. Germline assignment: CDR1 SGHVS and CDR2 FNYEAQ. The CDR3 region has the DNA TGTGCCAGCAGTCTACTAGCGGGAGATAAGTACGAGCAGTACTTC. It is translated as CASSLLAGDKYEQYF.

The chain uses TRBV5-6 and TRBJ2-7; 11 nucleotides match TRBD2. Germline V gene sequence: CDR1 SGHDT, CDR2 YYEEEE. The V and J ends lost 4 bases and 1 base, in that order; junction bases with no gene match: 13. This CDR3 contains 18 residues. CDR3 protein: CASSHLAGGAERSYEQYF. The CDR3 DNA reads TGTGCCAGCAGCCATCTAGCGGGAGGAGCGGAGAGGTCCTACGAGCAGTACTTC.

The rearrangement uses TRBV5-1 and TRBJ2-1; TRBD1 aligns across 12 bases. Unmatched junction bases numbered 8, after V lost 4 bases and J lost 3 bases. Germline CDR1 is SGHRS and CDR2 is YFSETQ. The CDR3 spans 17 residues. In DNA form, the CDR3 reads TGCGCCAGCAGCAGGACCGGGACAGGGGGCTTCTACAATGAGCAGTTCTTC. Translated, it gives CASSRTGTGGFYNEQFF. The complete variable domain, with remaining parts taken from reference TRBV5-1 and TRBJ2-1, reads KAGVTQTPRYLIKTRGQQVTLSCSPISGHRSVSWYQQTPGQGLQFLFEYFSETQRNKGNFPGRFSGRQFSNSRSEMNVSTLELGDSALYLCASSRTGTGGFYNEQFFGPGTRLTVL.

This chain uses TRBV3-1 (or the pseudogene TRBV3-2) with TRBJ1-5; D perhaps matches TRBD1 (6 bases). Deletions cut 5 bases from V and 5 bases from J, with 13 bases between. Looked up from germline, CDR1 is LGHDT and CDR2 is YNNKEL (reference sequence). The CDR3 is 14 amino acids. CDR3 in DNA: TGTGCCAGCAGCTCGAAACAGGGAGATCAGCCCCAGCATTTT. Translated, it gives CASSSKQGDQPQHF.

V usage is TRBV5-5 and J usage is TRBJ1-4; D is undetermined. The CDR3 totals 11 residues. V was pared by 4 bases and J by 5 bases, with 3 bases between. Germline assignment: CDR1 SGHKS and CDR2 YYEKEE (reference sequence). CDR3 region: CASSRNEKLFF. The CDR3 nucleotides are TGTGCCAGCAGCCGGAATGAAAAACTGTTTTTT.

This clone was seen a single time. V gene TRBV7-2 combines with J gene TRBJ2-2; TRBD2 aligns across 13 bases. The CDR3 loop spans 15 amino acids. After removal of 5 bases from V and 15 bases from J, the junction contained 12 bases not matched to a gene. CDR1 and CDR2 (germline): SGHTA, FQGNSA. The CDR3 sequence: CASSLGLAGAYGMFF. CDR3 coding DNA: TGTGCCAGCAGCCTAGGACTAGCGGGGGCCTACGGCATGTTTTTT.

In this sample, this clone turned up once. This chain joins TRBV24-1 and TRBJ2-2, with 9 positions matching TRBD1. The CDR3 spans 16 residues. Germline V gene lookup returns CDR1 KGHDR and CDR2 SFDVKD. Unmatched junction bases numbered 9, after V lost 5 bases and J lost 6 bases. In DNA, the CDR3 is TGTGCCACCAGTGGTCAACAGGGGGCCTTCGCCGGGGAGCTGTTTTTT. It yields the protein CATSGQQGAFAGELFF.

The V call is TRBV5-5, the J call TRBJ2-7; 9 bases are a match to TRBD1. CDR1 and CDR2 (germline): SGHKS, YYEKEE (reference sequence). The CDR3 consists of 16 residues. Unmatched junction bases numbered 9, after V lost 0 bases and J lost 5 bases. Here the CDR3 DNA reads TGTGCCAGCAGCTTGGTGGAAGGGACAGGGAGGGACGAGCAGTACTTC. Protein sequence: CASSLVEGTGRDEQYF.

This chain joins TRBV18 and TRBJ2-1; TRBD2 matches at 13 bases. The ends lost 4 bases at V and 6 bases at J; junction bases unmatched: 3. Germline values: CDR1 KGHSH, CDR2 LQKENI. The CDR3 covers 15 residues. CDR3 sequence reads: CASSQTSGGANEQFF. In DNA, the CDR3 is TGTGCCAGCTCACAAACTAGCGGGGGGGCCAATGAGCAGTTCTTC.

The CDR3 loop is CASSQGRDYHYEQYF. The DNA of the CDR3 is TGCGCCAGCAGCCAAGGCCGGGACTACCACTACGAGCAGTACTTC. The chain uses TRBV5-1 and TRBJ2-7; 7 bases map to TRBD2. CDR3 length: 15 residues. Germline loops: CDR1 SGHRS, CDR2 YFSETQ. Trimming removed 4 bases from V and 3 bases from J; junction bases left unmatched: 10.

The J gene is TRBJ2-7, the V gene TRBV6-6; D unclear. V was cut by 4 bases and J by 2 bases, with 15 bases left in between. The germline CDR1 and CDR2 sequences are MNHNY and SVGAGI (reference sequence). This CDR3 spans 15 amino acids. The CDR3, as DNA: TGTGCCAGCAGTTTTTCCCAAACATCGACCTACGAGCAGTACTTC. Its protein is CASSFSQTSTYEQYF.

The chain employs TRBV5-1 and TRBJ2-1; D may be TRBD2 (6 bases). Trimming removed 0 bases at V and 0 bases at J, with 10 bases between. The CDR3 has 16 residues. Germline assignment: CDR1 SGHRS and CDR2 YFSETQ. For the CDR3, the DNA is TGCGCCAGCAGCTTGGTGGGTAGCGGCTCCTACAATGAGCAGTTCTTC. Translating it yields CASSLVGSGSYNEQFF.